Listed below are T cell receptor beta chains from one sample, sequenced in a study of CD8+ T cells in alopecia areata. Sequenced by immunoSEQ multiplex PCR; TCRdb stores in-frame clones only, minus some. This sample has some 200,000 clones; around 50% occur once, and the top ten carry 10% to 15%. The source material was CD8+ T cells sorted from blood, sampled at week 24, from a patient treated with tofacitinib. The receptors come from a human donor with alopecia areata. The CDR3 runs from the conserved cysteine through the conserved F or W. The D gene is left open where the match is weak. The size field is filled for only some rows; it gives once, few, many or a size class.

d_call	v_call	clone_size	j_call	cdr3_aa	cdr3_nt
-	TRBV30	few	TRBJ2-4	CAWSGGEEIQYF	TGTGCCTGGAGTGGAGGGGAGGAGATTCAGTACTTC
-	TRBV7-9	-	TRBJ2-1	CASSYSDNEQFF	TGTGCCAGCAGCTACAGCGACAATGAGCAGTTCTTC
-	TRBV6-5	once	TRBJ1-1	CASRWTVNTEAFF	TGTGCCAGCAGGTGGACGGTGAACACTGAAGCTTTCTTT
-	TRBV4-1	few	TRBJ2-1	CASSQLGSAHNEQFF	TGCGCCAGCAGCCAACTGGGGTCAGCGCACAATGAGCAGTTCTTC
TRBD1	TRBV2	-	TRBJ2-7	CASLGQGSSSEQYF	TGTGCCAGCCTGGGACAGGGTAGTTCAAGCGAGCAGTACTTC
-	TRBV27	-	TRBJ2-3	CASSPGHLADTQYF	TGTGCCAGCAGTCCCGGACACCTTGCGGATACGCAGTATTTT
-	TRBV6-1	-	TRBJ1-6	CASSSGAGLSPLHF	TGTGCCAGCAGTAGTGGGGCAGGGTTGTCACCCCTCCACTTT
TRBD1	TRBV2	-	TRBJ1-6	CASRETGYNSPLHF	TGTGCCAGCAGAGAGACAGGGTATAATTCACCCCTCCACTTT
TRBD1	TRBV29-1	-	TRBJ1-5	CSVQGGIPQGGNQPQHF	TGCAGCGTTCAAGGGGGGATTCCACAGGGGGGCAATCAGCCCCAGCATTTT
-	TRBV7-9	-	TRBJ2-5	CASSLRQVSQETQYF	TGTGCCAGCAGCTTACGACAGGTTTCGCAAGAGACCCAGTACTTC
TRBD1	TRBV7-3	-	TRBJ2-5	CASSLAGTGQETQYF	TGTGCCAGCAGCTTGGCCGGGACAGGGCAAGAGACCCAGTACTTC
-	TRBV9	-	TRBJ1-2	CASSGTRYGYTF	TGTGCCAGCTCCGGGACCCGTTATGGCTACACCTTC
-	TRBV30	few	TRBJ1-1	CAWRETEAFF	TGTGCCTGGAGAGAAACTGAAGCTTTCTTT
TRBD1	TRBV4-1	-	TRBJ1-4	CASSQRDRGGEKLFF	TGCGCCAGCAGCCAACGGGACAGGGGTGGGGAAAAACTGTTTTTT
-	TRBV30	-	TRBJ1-2	CAWSVAENYGYTF	TGTGCCTGGAGTGTGGCAGAAAACTATGGCTACACCTTC
-	TRBV7-9	few	TRBJ2-1	CASSLDNEQFF	TGTGCCAGCAGCTTAGACAATGAGCAGTTCTTC
-	TRBV14	-	TRBJ2-7	CASSHTGYHEQYF	TGTGCCAGCAGCCACACAGGGTATCACGAGCAGTACTTC
TRBD1	TRBV4-1	-	TRBJ1-2	CASSYGQASGGYTF	TGCGCCAGCAGCTATGGACAGGCCTCAGGGGGCTACACCTTC
-	TRBV27	-	TRBJ1-1	CASNIPGLRPSSGTEAFF	TGTGCCAGCAACATACCGGGCCTCCGTCCTAGTAGCGGGACTGAAGCTTTCTTT
TRBD1	TRBV2	-	TRBJ1-4	CASSEGRSGQGGNEKLFF	TGTGCCAGCAGTGAAGGCCGGAGCGGACAGGGAGGAAATGAAAAACTGTTTTTT
TRBD1	TRBV4-1	-	TRBJ1-1	CASSPDRGTEAFF	TGCGCCAGCAGTCCTGACAGGGGCACTGAAGCTTTCTTT
-	TRBV12-5	few	TRBJ2-5	CASGFTGRETQYF	TGTGCTAGTGGTTTTACAGGGCGAGAGACCCAGTACTTC
-	TRBV29-1	-	TRBJ2-2	CSAAGGTGELFF	TGCAGCGCGGCCGGCGGCACCGGGGAGCTGTTTTTT
TRBD1	TRBV7-9	once	TRBJ1-6	CASTGTGNSPLHF	TGTGCCAGCACCGGGACAGGGAATTCACCCCTCCACTTT
TRBD2	TRBV13	-	TRBJ2-5	CASSPPGLGKETQYF	TGTGCCAGCAGCCCGCCGGGACTAGGTAAAGAGACCCAGTACTTC
-	TRBV12-5	-	TRBJ1-2	CASAPQGPYGYTF	TGTGCTAGTGCCCCCCAGGGGCCTTATGGCTACACCTTC
-	TRBV27	few	TRBJ1-1	CASSLYWTYEAFF	TGTGCCAGCAGTTTATATTGGACTTATGAAGCTTTCTTT
TRBD1	TRBV10-2	-	TRBJ2-7	CASSERGRTYEQYF	TGCGCCAGCAGTGAGAGGGGGCGCACCTACGAGCAGTACTTC
-	TRBV2	-	TRBJ2-5	CATRSRGSLETQYF	TGTGCCACCAGGTCGAGGGGGAGCCTCGAGACCCAGTACTTC
-	TRBV29-1	-	TRBJ2-3	CSVYTGEADTQYF	TGCAGCGTTTACACAGGGGAGGCAGATACGCAGTATTTT
-	TRBV9	-	TRBJ2-6	CASSVDVFSGANVLTF	TGTGCCAGCAGCGTAGACGTGTTCTCTGGGGCCAACGTCCTGACTTTC
-	TRBV11-2	-	TRBJ1-1	CASSLPPMNTEAFF	TGTGCCAGCAGCTTGCCACCGATGAACACTGAAGCTTTCTTT
-	TRBV7-9	-	TRBJ2-3	CASSHRGERRPDTQYF	TGTGCCAGCAGCCACCGGGGAGAGAGGCGTCCAGATACGCAGTATTTT
TRBD1	TRBV5-6	once	TRBJ1-2	CASMPGTGGYYGYTF	TGTGCCAGCATGCCCGGGACAGGGGGCTACTATGGCTACACCTTC
-	TRBV30	few	TRBJ2-5	CAWILQNQETQYF	TGTGCCTGGATTTTACAGAACCAAGAGACCCAGTACTTC
-	TRBV27	-	TRBJ1-5	CASSTRTGNQPQHF	TGTGCCAGCAGTACCCGGACGGGGAATCAGCCCCAGCATTTT
-	TRBV27	few	TRBJ2-1	CASSLQENNEQFF	TGTGCCAGCAGTCTCCAGGAGAACAATGAGCAGTTCTTC
TRBD1	TRBV27	-	TRBJ2-7	CASSLSGQGNEQYF	TGTGCCAGCAGTTTATCGGGACAGGGGAACGAGCAGTACTTC
TRBD2	TRBV30	-	TRBJ2-1	CAWSAPGTSNEQFF	TGTGCCTGGAGTGCCCCCGGGACTAGCAATGAGCAGTTCTTC
-	TRBV7-2	-	TRBJ2-7	CASSFGEAYEQYF	TGTGCCAGCAGCTTCGGTGAGGCCTACGAGCAGTACTTC